The clone carrying this T cell receptor beta chain was counted at least ten times. The antigen is unknown. This sample stems from a study of breast tumors, draining lymph nodes, adjacent tissues. Findings and limits, study-wide: That most tumor T cells come from lymph nodes remained unproven. Findings are consistent with lymph node origin and intratumoral expansion of most tumor T cells. Tumor and nontumor repertoires were significantly more similar in luminal-like than in basal-like breast cancer.

Breast cancer patients provided tissue from their axillary draining lymph nodes. Looked up from germline, CDR1 is LNHDA and CDR2 is SQIVND (reference sequence). The V gene end was trimmed by 6 bases and the J gene end by 3 bases; junction bases not matched to a gene: 6. The CDR3 loop spans 15 amino acids. TCRdb passed the multiplex PCR reads through MiXCR, listing each CDR3 protein once. The top ten clones hold around 2.3% of a sample with approximately 140,000 distinct CDR3 sequences, about 33% of them seen once. Input material: axillary lymph node tissue. The rearrangement uses TRBV19 and TRBJ2-4; 9 nucleotides agree with TRBD1. This TCR was recovered from a female donor with breast cancer. Some clones in this sample may be carry-over from other donors' samples. CDR3 region: CASRATGGNKNIQYF. The DNA of the CDR3 is TGTGCCAGTAGAGCGACAGGGGGGAACAAAAACATTCAGTACTTC.